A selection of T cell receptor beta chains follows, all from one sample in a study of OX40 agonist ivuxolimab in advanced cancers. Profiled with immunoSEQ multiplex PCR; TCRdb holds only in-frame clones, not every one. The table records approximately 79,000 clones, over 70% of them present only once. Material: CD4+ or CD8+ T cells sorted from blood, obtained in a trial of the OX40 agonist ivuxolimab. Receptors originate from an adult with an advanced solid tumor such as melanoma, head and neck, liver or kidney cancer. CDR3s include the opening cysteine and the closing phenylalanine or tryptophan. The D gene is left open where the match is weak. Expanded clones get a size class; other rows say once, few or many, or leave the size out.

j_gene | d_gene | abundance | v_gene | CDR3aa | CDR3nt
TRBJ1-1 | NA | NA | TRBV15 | CATSPRSVLNTEAFF | TGTGCCACCAGCCCACGTTCAGTCTTGAACACTGAAGCTTTCTTT
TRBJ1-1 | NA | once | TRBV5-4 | CASSRGQNTEAFF | TGTGCCAGCAGCCGCGGACAGAACACTGAAGCTTTCTTT
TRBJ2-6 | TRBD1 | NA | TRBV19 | CASGQGRGSGANVLTF | TGTGCCAGTGGACAGGGTAGGGGGTCTGGGGCCAACGTCCTGACTTTC
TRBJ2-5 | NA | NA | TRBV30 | CAWSAGVQETQYF | TGTGCCTGGAGTGCCGGGGTGCAAGAGACCCAGTACTTC
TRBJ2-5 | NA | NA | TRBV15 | CATSRARVETQYF | TGTGCCACCAGCAGAGCCAGGGTGGAGACCCAGTACTTC
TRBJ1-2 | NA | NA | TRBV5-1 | CASSLTSGDGGGYTF | TGCGCCAGCAGCTTGACGTCAGGGGACGGTGGCGGCTACACCTTC
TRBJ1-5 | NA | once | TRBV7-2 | CASSLGGYSNQPQHF | TGTGCCAGCAGCTTGGGCGGATATAGCAATCAGCCCCAGCATTTT
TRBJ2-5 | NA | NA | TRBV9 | CASSVGTQETQYF | TGTGCCAGCAGCGTTGGCACCCAAGAGACCCAGTACTTC
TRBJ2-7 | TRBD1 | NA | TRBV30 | CAWSSNLPFGQGSSYEQYF | TGTGCCTGGAGTTCCAATCTACCCTTTGGACAGGGAAGCTCCTACGAGCAGTACTTC
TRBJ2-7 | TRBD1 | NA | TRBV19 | CASSKMGGTASSYEQYF | TGTGCCAGTAGTAAGATGGGTGGGACAGCGAGCTCCTACGAGCAGTACTTC
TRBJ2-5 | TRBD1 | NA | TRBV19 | CASSGQGQETQYF | TGTGCCAGTAGTGGACAGGGCCAAGAGACCCAGTACTTC
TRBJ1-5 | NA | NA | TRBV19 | CASSIRGHNQPQHF | TGTGCCAGTAGTATAAGAGGTCACAATCAGCCCCAGCATTTT
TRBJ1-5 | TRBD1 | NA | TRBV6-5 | CASSYSRGHNQPQHF | TGTGCCAGCAGTTACTCGAGGGGGCATAACCAGCCCCAGCATTTT
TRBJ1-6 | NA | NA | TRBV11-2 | CASSLVSPSPLHF | TGTGCCAGCAGCTTAGTGTCGCCGTCACCCCTCCACTTT
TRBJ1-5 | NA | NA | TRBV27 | CASSPRSFGQPQHF | TGTGCCAGCAGTCCCCGGAGTTTCGGGCAGCCCCAGCATTTT
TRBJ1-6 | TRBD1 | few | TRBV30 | CAWSRGGRSPLHF | TGTGCCTGGAGTCGAGGGGGCAGGTCACCCCTCCACTTT
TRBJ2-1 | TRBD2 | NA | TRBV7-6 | CASSLMRGAHNEQFF | TGTGCCAGCAGCTTAATGCGGGGGGCCCACAATGAGCAGTTCTTC
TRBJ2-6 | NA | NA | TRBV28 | CASRNFRDLLSSGANVLTF | TGTGCCAGCAGAAACTTCCGGGACTTATTAAGCTCTGGGGCCAACGTCCTGACTTTC
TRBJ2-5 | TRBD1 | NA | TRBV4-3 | CASSQEDRLGETQYF | TGCGCCAGCAGCCAAGAGGACAGGCTTGGAGAGACCCAGTACTTC
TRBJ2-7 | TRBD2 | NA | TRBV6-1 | CASSEGLAGLSSYEQYF | TGTGCCAGCAGTGAGGGACTAGCGGGGCTTTCCTCCTACGAGCAGTACTTC
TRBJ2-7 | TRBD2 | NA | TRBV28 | CASRTIRPGGEQYF | TGTGCCAGCAGAACGATTCGCCCGGGGGGAGAGCAGTACTTC
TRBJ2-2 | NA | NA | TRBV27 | CASSLGDPTTGELFF | TGTGCCAGCAGTTTAGGTGACCCCACGACCGGGGAGCTGTTTTTT
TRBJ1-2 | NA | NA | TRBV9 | CASSVGGETNYGYTF | TGTGCCAGCAGCGTAGGCGGGGAGACTAACTATGGCTACACCTTC
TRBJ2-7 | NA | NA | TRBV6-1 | CASSQGPIGTYEQYF | TGTGCCAGCAGTCAGGGACCGATAGGAACCTACGAGCAGTACTTC
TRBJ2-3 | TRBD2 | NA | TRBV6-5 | CATRRGTYSDTQYF | TGTGCCACCCGGCGGGGGACTTACTCAGATACGCAGTATTTT
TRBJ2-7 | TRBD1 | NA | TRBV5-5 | CASSLTHGTAIYEQYF | TGTGCCAGCAGCTTGACCCACGGGACAGCTATCTACGAGCAGTACTTC
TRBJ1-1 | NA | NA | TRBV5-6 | CASSKIQGSTEAFF | TGTGCCAGCAGCAAGATTCAGGGTAGCACTGAAGCTTTCTTT
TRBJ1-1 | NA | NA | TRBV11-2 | CASSLTGNMNTEAFF | TGTGCCAGCAGCTTGACAGGAAACATGAACACTGAAGCTTTCTTT
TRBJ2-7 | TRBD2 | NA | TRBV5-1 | CASSLAGGYYEQYF | TGCGCCAGCAGCTTGGCGGGAGGCTACTACGAGCAGTACTTC
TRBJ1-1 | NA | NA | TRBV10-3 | CAISDPVGNTEAFF | TGTGCCATCAGTGACCCGGTCGGGAACACTGAAGCTTTCTTT
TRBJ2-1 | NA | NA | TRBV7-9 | CASSTPGNEQFF | TGTGCCAGCAGCACCCCGGGCAATGAGCAGTTCTTC
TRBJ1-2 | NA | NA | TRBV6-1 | CASSARGNGYTF | TGTGCCAGCAGTGCTAGAGGGAATGGCTACACCTTC
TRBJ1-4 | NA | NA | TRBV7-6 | CASSLYTNEKLFF | TGTGCCAGCAGCTTATATACTAATGAAAAACTGTTTTTT
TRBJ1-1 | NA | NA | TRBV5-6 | CASSLGGNTEAFF | TGTGCCAGCAGCCTGGGGGGAAACACTGAAGCTTTCTTT
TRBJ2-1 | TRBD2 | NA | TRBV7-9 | CASITPAGGLYNEQFF | TGTGCCAGCATTACTCCAGCGGGAGGACTCTACAATGAGCAGTTCTTC
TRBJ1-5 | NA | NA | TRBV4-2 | CASSQGGNQPQHF | TGTGCCAGCAGCCAAGGAGGCAATCAGCCCCAGCATTTT
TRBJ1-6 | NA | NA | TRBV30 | CAWSYRDTYNSPLHF | TGTGCCTGGAGTTACCGGGACACCTATAATTCACCCCTCCACTTT
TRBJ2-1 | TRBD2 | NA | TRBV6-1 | CASSVAGDFYNEQFF | TGTGCCAGCAGTGTAGCGGGGGATTTCTACAATGAGCAGTTCTTC
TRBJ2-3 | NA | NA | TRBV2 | CASSEYDTQYF | TGTGCCAGCAGTGAATACGATACGCAGTATTTT
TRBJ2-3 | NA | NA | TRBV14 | CASSQTADTQYF | TGTGCCAGCAGCCAGACTGCAGATACGCAGTATTTT
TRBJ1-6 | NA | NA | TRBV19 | CASKAGTSPLHF | TGTGCCAGTAAGGCGGGAACTTCACCCCTCCACTTT
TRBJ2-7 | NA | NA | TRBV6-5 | CASSYSASPISYEQYF | TGTGCCAGCAGTTACTCGGCTAGCCCTATCAGCTACGAGCAGTACTTC
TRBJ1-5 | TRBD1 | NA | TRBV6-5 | CAISDRGTNQPQHF | TGTGCCATATCGGACAGGGGCACGAATCAGCCCCAGCATTTT
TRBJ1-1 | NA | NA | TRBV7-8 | CASRNRAAEAFF | TGTGCCAGCAGAAACAGGGCCGCTGAAGCTTTCTTT
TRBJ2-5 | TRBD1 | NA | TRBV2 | CASSRDRGLETQYF | TGTGCCAGCAGTAGGGACAGGGGATTGGAGACCCAGTACTTC
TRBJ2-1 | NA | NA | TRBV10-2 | CASRDRIGEQFF | TGCGCCAGCAGGGATAGGATCGGTGAGCAGTTCTTC
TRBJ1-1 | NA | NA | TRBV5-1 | CASSLVSGYNTEAFF | TGCGCCAGCAGCTTGGTATCAGGGTACAACACTGAAGCTTTCTTT
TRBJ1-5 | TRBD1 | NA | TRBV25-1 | CASRQTGSNQPQHF | TGTGCCAGCAGGCAGACAGGGTCCAATCAGCCCCAGCATTTT
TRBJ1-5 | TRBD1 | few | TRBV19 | CASSRGTGGSQPQHF | TGTGCCAGTAGTAGAGGGACAGGGGGATCTCAGCCCCAGCATTTT
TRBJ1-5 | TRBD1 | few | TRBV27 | CASSARQGHNQPQHF | TGTGCCAGCAGTGCCCGACAGGGCCACAATCAGCCCCAGCATTTT
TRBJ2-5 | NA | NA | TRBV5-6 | CASSLSGETQYF | TGTGCCAGCAGCTTGTCCGGGGAGACCCAGTACTTC